These 27 T cell receptor beta chains came from one sample sequenced in a study of T cell changes during pregnancy in multiple sclerosis. Only in-frame clones appear in the TCRdb table, and some are missing; sequencing was by immunoSEQ multiplex PCR. The sample lists 40,000 to 55,000 clones, around 92% occurring once. Material: CD8+ T cells from peripheral blood mononuclear cells, obtained after pregnancy. All receptors come from a female donor with multiple sclerosis, enrolled in a pregnancy study.

The chain joins TRBV10-3 to TRBJ1-1; 9 bases are a match to TRBD1. Trimming at V came to 5 bases and at J to 3 bases, leaving 7 bases not matched to a gene. This CDR3 is built from 15 residues. Germline values: CDR1 ENHRY, CDR2 SYGVKD. The DNA of the CDR3 is TGTGCCATCAGTTCTTCACAGGGGGCGCACACTGAAGCTTTCTTT. Translation gives CAISSSQGAHTEAFF.

V is TRBV27 and J is TRBJ1-2; a weak D match, TRBD1 (5 bases). This CDR3 is built from 16 residues. Per germline, CDR1 MNHEY and CDR2 SMNVEV (reference sequence). The V and J ends lost 8 bases and 2 bases respectively, with 21 bases between them. CDR3 loop: CASSEFSGPHNYGYTF. CDR3 coding DNA: TGTGCCAGCTCCGAATTTTCAGGGCCTCACAACTATGGCTACACCTTC.

The chain recombines TRBV10-3 with TRBJ1-1, with D hard to call. V shed 3 bases and J shed 2 bases, with 7 bases lying between them. The CDR3 spans 13 residues. Germline-derived CDR1 and CDR2 are ENHRY and SYGVKD. The CDR3 spells CAISDKKNTEAFF. The CDR3 DNA reads TGTGCCATCAGTGACAAAAAAAACACTGAAGCTTTCTTT.

This rearrangement joins TRBV19 to TRBJ2-3, with TRBD2 matching 9 bases. The J segment lost 1 base and the V segment lost 3 bases, leaving 5 bases of the junction unmatched. The length of the CDR3 is 16 residues. Germline V CDR1 and CDR2: LNHDA, SQIVND (reference sequence). The CDR3 DNA reads as TGTGCCAGTAGTATGGTAGCGGGAGAAGGCACAGATACGCAGTATTTT. It translates to CASSMVAGEGTDTQYF.

This chain connects TRBV6-1 to TRBJ2-3; 11 nucleotides align to TRBD2. This CDR3 has 15 amino acids. Per the germline V gene, CDR1 is MNHNS and CDR2 is SASEGT. V gave up 6 bases and J gave up 4 bases; unmatched junction bases: 6. This CDR3 is CASSLTSGSPDTQYF. CDR3 nucleotides: TGTGCCAGCAGCCTCACTAGCGGGAGTCCAGATACGCAGTATTTT.

The chain joins TRBV4-2 to TRBJ2-3; D uncertain. This CDR3 is built from 15 residues. V shed 4 bases and J shed 0 bases, with 11 bases lying between them. Germline V gives CDR1 LGHNA, CDR2 YNFKEQ. Here the CDR3 reads CASSLTFTSTDTQYF. In nucleotides, the CDR3 is TGTGCCAGCAGCCTGACATTTACTAGCACAGATACGCAGTATTTT.

This chain joins TRBV11-2 and TRBJ2-1; D unresolved. This CDR3 has 15 residues. The ends were cut back, 1 base at V and 6 bases at J, with 13 bases in the middle. CDR1 is SGHAT, CDR2 FQNNGV, per germline. The CDR3 DNA follows: TGTGCCAGCAGCTTAGTTGCCGGGTCGGGCAATGAGCAGTTCTTC. Amino acid sequence: CASSLVAGSGNEQFF.

V gene TRBV7-9 combines with J gene TRBJ2-1; TRBD2 might be the D (6 bases). The CDR3 extends over 16 amino acids. Per germline, CDR1 SEHNR and CDR2 FQNEAQ (reference sequence). Trimming pared 5 bases from V and 2 bases from J, leaving 16 bases between. CDR3 bases: TGTGCCAGCAGCCCTAGTGGCGGGGTAGCCTACAATGAGCAGTTCTTC. Translation: CASSPSGGVAYNEQFF.

The count of this clone is one. The rearrangement links TRBV30 to TRBJ1-2; unclear D gene. Germline V gene data show CDR1 as GTSNPN and CDR2 as SVGIG (reference sequence). Trimming took 2 bases from V and 10 from J, leaving 14 bases between them. The CDR3 length is 12 residues. CDR3 DNA sequence: TGTGCCTGGAGTTTACCTCGGGAGCCCTACACCTTC. This codes for CAWSLPREPYTF.

The V call is TRBV29-1, the J call TRBJ2-2; 7 bases line up with TRBD1. Trimming took 6 bases from V and 1 from J; bases not matched to a gene: 2. The CDR3 runs 13 residues. The germline CDR1 and CDR2 sequences are SQVTM and ANQGSEA. For the CDR3, the DNA is TGCAGCGTGGACAGGATGAACACCGGGGAGCTGTTTTTT. It translates to CSVDRMNTGELFF.

The chain links TRBV6-1 to TRBJ1-3; perhaps TRBD1 as D (6 bases). Germline CDR1 MNHNS, CDR2 SASEGT. This CDR3 region has 16 residues. V lost 2 bases and J lost 1, with 12 bases in between. CDR3 loop: CASSESWTASGNTIYF. In DNA form, the CDR3 reads TGTGCCAGCAGTGAATCGTGGACAGCGTCTGGAAACACCATATATTTT.

The chain couples TRBV6-1 to TRBJ2-1, with TRBD2 matching over 7 bases. CDR1 and CDR2 (germline): MNHNS, SASEGT. The junction had 9 bases not matched to a gene; V was cut back by 5 bases and J by 5 bases. The CDR3 spans 15 residues. As DNA, the CDR3 is TGTGCCAGCAGTCGACTAGCCTGGGGAAACAATGAGCAGTTCTTC. It specifies CASSRLAWGNNEQFF.

The rearrangement uses TRBV7-9 and TRBJ2-7; D possibly corresponds to TRBD2 (5 bases). The CDR3 consists of 14 residues. The V gene's germline CDR1 is SEHNR and CDR2 FQNEAQ (reference sequence). V gave up 1 base and J gave up 5 bases, with 12 bases separating them. CDR3 in DNA: TGTGCCAGCAGCTTAGGGCCCGGGGAGAACGAGCAGTACTTC. Translating it yields CASSLGPGENEQYF.

The count of this clone is one. This rearrangement joins TRBV2 to TRBJ2-6; no reliable D call. The CDR3 extends over 15 amino acids. Germline V gives CDR1 SNHLY, CDR2 FYNNEI. Trimming cost V 10 bases and J 1 base, with 14 bases left between them. The CDR3: CAILDPFSGANVLTF. The CDR3 region has the DNA TGTGCCATCCTAGACCCTTTTTCTGGGGCCAACGTCCTGACTTTC.

This sequence joins TRBV27 and TRBJ1-1; perhaps TRBD1 as D (5 bases). This CDR3 comprises 14 residues. Trimming removed 5 bases from V and 1 base from J, with 11 bases in between. Per the germline V gene, CDR1 is MNHEY and CDR2 is SMNVEV (reference sequence). DNA of the CDR3: TGTGCCAGCAGTCCCCGGGGGGGGAACACTGAAGCTTTCTTT. Amino acids: CASSPRGGNTEAFF.

The rearrangement links TRBV4-2 to TRBJ1-1; TRBD1 agrees at 7 bases. Losses at the gene ends were 0 bases for V and 3 bases for J; bases not matched to a gene: 4. The CDR3 covers 15 residues. Germline V CDR1 and CDR2: LGHNA, YNFKEQ. The CDR3 DNA follows: TGTGCCAGCAGCCAAGATCTAACAGGGGACACTGAAGCTTTCTTT. Translating it yields CASSQDLTGDTEAFF.

The chain combines TRBV10-3 with TRBJ2-5, with 10 bases fitting TRBD1. Germline CDR1 is ENHRY and CDR2 is SYGVKD. With 6 bases clipped from V and 5 bases from J, the junction kept 12 bases outside the gene matches. CDR3 length: 16 residues. CDR3 sequence reads: CAIRGETGGARETQYF. CDR3 DNA: TGTGCCATCAGGGGCGAGACAGGGGGCGCAAGGGAGACCCAGTACTTC.

This clone was recorded only once. The V gene is TRBV6-5, the J gene TRBJ1-1; a weak D match, TRBD1 (6 bases). Germline loops: CDR1 MNHEY, CDR2 SVGAGI. Trimming cost V 4 bases and J 6 bases, with 15 bases left between them. CDR3 length: 14 amino acids. The CDR3 DNA is TGTGCCAGCAGTTTCAAGGGCGGGGGCGCTGAAGCTTTCTTT. It codes for CASSFKGGGAEAFF.

The chain combines TRBV9 with TRBJ2-1, with 9 bases identical to TRBD2. Per the germline V gene, CDR1 is SGDLS and CDR2 is YYNGEE. V trimming: 0 bases; J trimming: 5 bases; junction bases outside the gene matches: 6. This CDR3 spans 16 amino acids. The CDR3 spells CASSVGSSGEDNEQFF. In DNA form, the CDR3 reads TGTGCCAGCAGCGTAGGATCTAGCGGGGAGGACAATGAGCAGTTCTTC.

V is TRBV4-1 and J is TRBJ2-1; TRBD2 matches at 8 bases. The V gene's germline CDR1 is MGHRA and CDR2 YSYEKL. V lost 4 bases, J lost 0 bases, and 11 bases stayed unmatched. The CDR3 sequence is 18 residues long. CDR3 sequence (DNA): TGCGCCAGCAGCCTGGAGGTAGCGGGGATCAGCTCCTACAATGAGCAGTTCTTC. It encodes CASSLEVAGISSYNEQFF.

The rearrangement links TRBV9 to TRBJ2-7; D perhaps matches TRBD2 (6 bases). The CDR3 has 16 amino acids. V shed 2 bases and J shed 2 bases, with 17 bases lying between them. Germline lookup yields CDR1 SGDLS and CDR2 YYNGEE. The CDR3 DNA reads TGTGCCAGCAGCGTCGTTACGGGAGCCGATACCTACGAGCAGTACTTC. Translation gives CASSVVTGADTYEQYF.

Only one count was recorded for this clone. The J gene is TRBJ2-7, the V gene TRBV7-9, with 9 bases aligning to TRBD2. V lost 5 bases to trimming and J lost 2 bases; unmatched junction nucleotides: 4. The CDR3 runs to 14 residues. Germline CDR1 is SEHNR and CDR2 is FQNEAQ (reference sequence). The CDR3 DNA reads TGTGCCAGCAGCCCGACTAGCGGAGCCTACGAGCAGTACTTC. Its translation is CASSPTSGAYEQYF.

The rearrangement joins TRBV4-1 to TRBJ2-3, with D perhaps matching TRBD1 (5 bases). V was trimmed by 4 bases and J by 2 bases, leaving 16 bases between them. CDR3 length: 16 amino acids. Germline loops: CDR1 MGHRA, CDR2 YSYEKL. The CDR3 loop reads CASSLGAGLLTDTQYF. CDR3 nucleotides: TGCGCCAGCAGCCTAGGCGCAGGGCTCCTCACAGATACGCAGTATTTT.

V gene TRBV14 combines with J gene TRBJ2-7, with D tentatively TRBD1 (5 bases). Per the germline V gene, CDR1 is SGHDN and CDR2 is FVKESK. With 3 bases removed from V and 2 bases from J, the gap between germline ends came to 8 bases. This CDR3 is 13 amino acids long. The CDR3 coding sequence is TGTGCCAGCAGCCACGTGGGGCCCTACGAGCAGTACTTC. It encodes CASSHVGPYEQYF. The full variable domain, rest sourced from reference TRBV14 and TRBJ2-7, is EAGVTQFPSHSVIEKGQTVTLRCDPISGHDNLYWYRRVMGKEIKFLLHFVKESKQDESGMPNNRFLAERTGGTYSTLKVQPAELEDSGVYFCASSHVGPYEQYFGPGTRLTVT.

This clone appeared once. DNA for the CDR3: TGCGCCAGCAGCCAAGATATCTGGACAAGCACAGATACGCAGTATTTT. This gives the protein CASSQDIWTSTDTQYF. The gene calls are TRBV4-1 and TRBJ2-3; D is perhaps TRBD1 (5 bases). The CDR3 spans 16 residues. The germline V and J ends were trimmed by 0 bases and 0 bases, with 10 bases remaining between them. CDR1 is MGHRA, CDR2 YSYEKL, per germline.

V gene TRBV5-6 combines with J gene TRBJ2-5; possible D gene TRBD2, 5 bases. The V end lost 0 bases, the J end lost 3 bases, and 9 bases lay between the germline ends. This CDR3 spans 14 amino acids. The germline CDR1 and CDR2 sequences are SGHDT and YYEEEE. This CDR3 reads CASSLGGLKETQYF. DNA for the CDR3: TGTGCCAGCAGCTTGGGAGGGTTAAAAGAGACCCAGTACTTC.

The chain links TRBV7-9 to TRBJ2-2; the D is unclear. V was trimmed by 8 bases and J by 5 bases, leaving 6 bases between them. Germline V CDR1 and CDR2: SEHNR, FQNEAQ (reference sequence). The CDR3 is made up of 11 amino acids. The CDR3 spells CASYLTGELFF. Here the CDR3 DNA reads TGTGCCAGCTATTTGACCGGGGAGCTGTTTTTT. Supplemented by reference TRBV7-9 and TRBJ2-2, the full variable domain reads DTGVSQNPRHKITKRGQNVTFRCDPISEHNRLYWYRQTLGQGPEFLTYFQNEAQLEKSRLLSDRFSAERPKGSFSTLEIQRTEQGDSAMYLCASYLTGELFFGEGSRLTVL.